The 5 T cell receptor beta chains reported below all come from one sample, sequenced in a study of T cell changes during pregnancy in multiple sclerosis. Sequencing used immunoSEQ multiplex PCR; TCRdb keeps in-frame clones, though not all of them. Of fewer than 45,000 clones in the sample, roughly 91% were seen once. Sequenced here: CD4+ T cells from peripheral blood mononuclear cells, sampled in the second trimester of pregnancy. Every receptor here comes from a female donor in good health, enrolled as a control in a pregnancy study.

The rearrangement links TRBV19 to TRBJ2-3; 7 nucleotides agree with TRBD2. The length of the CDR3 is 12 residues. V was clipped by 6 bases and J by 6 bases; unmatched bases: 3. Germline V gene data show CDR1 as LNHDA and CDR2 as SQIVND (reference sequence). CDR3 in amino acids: CASRLSGDTQYF. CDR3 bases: TGTGCCAGTAGGCTTAGCGGGGATACGCAGTATTTT.

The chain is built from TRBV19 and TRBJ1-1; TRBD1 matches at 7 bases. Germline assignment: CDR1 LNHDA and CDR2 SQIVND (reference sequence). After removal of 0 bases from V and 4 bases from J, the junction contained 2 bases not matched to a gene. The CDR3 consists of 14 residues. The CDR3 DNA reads TGTGCCAGTAGTATAGATTACAGGGGCACTGAAGCTTTCTTT. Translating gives CASSIDYRGTEAFF.

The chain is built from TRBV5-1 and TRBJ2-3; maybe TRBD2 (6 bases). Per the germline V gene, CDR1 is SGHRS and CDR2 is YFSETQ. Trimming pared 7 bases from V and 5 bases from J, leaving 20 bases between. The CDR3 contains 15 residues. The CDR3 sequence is CASRREGPRRDTQYF. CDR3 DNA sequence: TGCGCCAGCCGGCGGGAAGGCCCTCGTAGAGATACGCAGTATTTT. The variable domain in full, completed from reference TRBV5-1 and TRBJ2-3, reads KAGVTQTPRYLIKTRGQQVTLSCSPISGHRSVSWYQQTPGQGLQFLFEYFSETQRNKGNFPGRFSGRQFSNSRSEMNVSTLELGDSALYLCASRREGPRRDTQYFGPGTRLTVL.

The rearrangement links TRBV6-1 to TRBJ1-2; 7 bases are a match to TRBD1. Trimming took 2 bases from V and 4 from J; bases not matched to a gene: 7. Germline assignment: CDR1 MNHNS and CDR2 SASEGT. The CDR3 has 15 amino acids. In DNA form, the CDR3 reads TGTGCCAGCAGTGAAACAGGGGATCCCCTCTATGGCTACACCTTC. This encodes CASSETGDPLYGYTF.

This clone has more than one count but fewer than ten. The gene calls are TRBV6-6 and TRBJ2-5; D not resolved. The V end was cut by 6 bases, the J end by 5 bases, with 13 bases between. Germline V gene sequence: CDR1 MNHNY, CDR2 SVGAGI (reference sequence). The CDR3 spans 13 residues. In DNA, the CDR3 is TGTGCCAGCAGCCCATCTAGTAGGGAGACCCAGTACTTC. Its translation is CASSPSSRETQYF.